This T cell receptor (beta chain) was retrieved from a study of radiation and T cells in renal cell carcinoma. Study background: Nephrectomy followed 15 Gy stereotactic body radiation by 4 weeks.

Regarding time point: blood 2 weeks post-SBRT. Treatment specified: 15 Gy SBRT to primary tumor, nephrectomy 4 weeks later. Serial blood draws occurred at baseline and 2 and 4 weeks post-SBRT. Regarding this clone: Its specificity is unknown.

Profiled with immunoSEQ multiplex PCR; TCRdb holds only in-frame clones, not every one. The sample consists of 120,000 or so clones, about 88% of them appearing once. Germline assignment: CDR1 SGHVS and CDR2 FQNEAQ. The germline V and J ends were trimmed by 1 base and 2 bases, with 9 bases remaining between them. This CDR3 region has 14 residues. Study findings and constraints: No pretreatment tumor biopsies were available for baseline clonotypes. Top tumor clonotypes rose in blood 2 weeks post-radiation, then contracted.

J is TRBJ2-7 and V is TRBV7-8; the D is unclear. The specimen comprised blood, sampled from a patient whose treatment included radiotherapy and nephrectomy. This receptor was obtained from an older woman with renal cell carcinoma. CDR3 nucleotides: TGTGCCAGCAGCTTAGTGTTCAAAACCTACGAGCAGTACTTC. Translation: CASSLVFKTYEQYF.